One and the same sample provided the 27 T cell receptor beta chains below, sequenced in a study of blood T cell repertoires in COVID-19. Sequencing was performed with immunoSEQ multiplex PCR; in TCRdb, only in-frame clones are kept and a portion is missing. The data hold approximately 150,000 clones, with 83% observed a single time. Sequenced: peripheral blood. These receptors were taken from a woman older than 75 with acute or convalescent COVID-19.

This clone was found a few times. This chain uses TRBV10-1 with TRBJ2-7; D remains unclear. V lost 4 bases and J 0 bases, leaving 7 bases between the germline ends. In germline, CDR1 is WNHNN, CDR2 SYGVQD (reference sequence). The CDR3 extends over 13 amino acids. The CDR3 bases are TGCGCCAGCAGTGGATACAGCTCCTACGAGCAGTACTTC. This gives the protein CASSGYSSYEQYF.

The chain combines TRBV7-9 with TRBJ1-2, with D possibly matching TRBD1 (5 bases). Per the germline V gene, CDR1 is SEHNR and CDR2 is FQNEAQ (reference sequence). V shed 5 bases and J shed 7 bases, with 14 bases lying between them. The CDR3 loop spans 13 amino acids. The CDR3 spells CASSLTGRGGYTF. The CDR3 DNA sequence: TGTGCCAGCAGCCTGACGGGGCGGGGTGGCTACACCTTC.

This clone was observed once. A junction boundary mismatches the germline segment, possibly from a read error. The chain employs TRBV6-4 and TRBJ2-3, with 10 bases that match TRBD2. The CDR3 contains 15 residues. CDR1 MRHNA and CDR2 SNTAGT come from the germline V gene. CDR3 residues: CASRDLAGGQDTQYF. DNA for the CDR3: TGTGCCAGCAGAGACTTAGCGGGAGGACAAGATACGCAGTATTTT.

This clone was observed a single time. The chain has TRBV30 and TRBJ1-6, with 7 bases that match TRBD1. V shed 3 bases, J shed 10 bases, and the junction held 6 bases outside the gene matches. Germline-derived CDR1 and CDR2 are GTSNPN and SVGIG (reference sequence). There are 13 residues in the CDR3. In DNA form, the CDR3 reads TGTGCCTGGAGACAGGGGATTCAATCACCCCTCCACTTT. As protein: CAWRQGIQSPLHF.

The chain is built from TRBV14 and TRBJ2-5, with 7 bases lining up with TRBD2. Per the germline V gene, CDR1 is SGHDN and CDR2 is FVKESK. The CDR3 spans 15 residues. The J segment lost 4 bases and the V segment lost 2 bases, leaving 7 bases of the junction unmatched. This chain's CDR3 is CASSQLAGALETQYF. The CDR3 nucleotides are TGTGCCAGCAGCCAACTGGCGGGAGCTCTAGAGACCCAGTACTTC.

On this clone: This specimen includes other DNA sequences encoding the same CDR3. CDR3 amino acids: CASSQAGQNTGELFF. CDR3 nucleotides: TGCGCCAGCAGCCAGGCCGGACAGAACACCGGGGAGCTGTTTTTT. The V call is TRBV4-3, the J call TRBJ2-2; TRBD1 is a possible D gene (5 bases). The CDR3 contains 15 residues. Per germline, CDR1 LGHNA and CDR2 YSLEER. The V end lost 3 bases, the J end lost 1 base, and 9 bases lay between the germline ends.

This chain connects TRBV4-1 to TRBJ2-3; a possible D gene is TRBD2 (6 bases). Germline V CDR1 and CDR2: MGHRA, YSYEKL. CDR3 size: 16 residues. Trimming removed 4 bases from V and 4 bases from J, with 18 bases in between. CDR3 in amino acids: CASSPLWAGRADTQYF. The CDR3 DNA sequence: TGCGCCAGCAGCCCTCTATGGGCGGGGAGAGCAGATACGCAGTATTTT.

The V and J genes are TRBV5-6 and TRBJ1-2; TRBD1 agrees at 12 bases. V was pared by 4 bases and J by 7 bases, with 5 bases of the junction left unmatched. The CDR3 covers 14 residues. The germline CDR1 and CDR2 sequences are SGHDT and YYEEEE. The CDR3 reads CASSRDRGHSGYTF. As DNA, the CDR3 is TGTGCCAGCAGCCGGGACAGGGGGCACAGTGGCTACACCTTC.

This clone has a count of ten or more. This chain uses TRBV4-1 with TRBJ1-6; perhaps TRBD1 as D (6 bases). The germline V gene encodes CDR1 MGHRA and CDR2 YSYEKL. The CDR3 runs 17 residues. V was pared by 0 bases and J by 7 bases, with 16 bases between. CDR3 in DNA: TGCGCCAGCAGCCAAGATACGCGGACAGACGCGAATTCACCCCTCCACTTT. Its translation is CASSQDTRTDANSPLHF.

Here the CDR3 reads CASSQEGVATQYF. Here the CDR3 DNA reads TGCGCCAGCAGCCAAGAAGGGGTTGCGACGCAGTATTTT. The genes are TRBV4-1 and TRBJ2-3, with D maybe TRBD1 (5 bases). The CDR3 length is 13 residues. Trimming took 0 bases from V and 9 from J, leaving 10 bases between them. CDR1 is MGHRA and CDR2 is YSYEKL in the germline V gene.

This clone has a handful of counts. V and J are TRBV2 and TRBJ2-3; 10 nucleotides match TRBD2. CDR3 length: 15 residues. Trimming removed 4 bases from V and 1 base from J; junction bases left unmatched: 2. CDR1 and CDR2 (germline): SNHLY, FYNNEI. In nucleotides, the CDR3 is TGTGCCAGCAGTGGCCTAGCGGGAGGCACAGATACGCAGTATTTT. It yields the protein CASSGLAGGTDTQYF.

The J gene is TRBJ2-7, the V gene TRBV7-3, with 8 positions matching TRBD2. The ends lost 5 bases at V and 3 bases at J; junction bases unmatched: 3. CDR1 is SGHTA and CDR2 is FQGTGA in the germline V gene. CDR3 length: 13 residues. CDR3 region: CASSLLAGYEQYF. CDR3 in DNA: TGTGCCAGCAGCCTGCTAGCGGGCTACGAGCAGTACTTC.

The gene calls are TRBV7-8 and TRBJ2-6; D is unclear. The V end lost 5 bases, the J end lost 0 bases, and 14 bases lay between the germline ends. CDR3 size: 17 residues. Germline V gene lookup returns CDR1 SGHVS and CDR2 FQNEAQ. This CDR3 reads CASSHLTSGSGANVLTF. Written as DNA, the CDR3 is TGTGCCAGCAGCCACTTGACATCAGGCTCTGGGGCCAACGTCCTGACTTTC.

The sample holds a few counts of this clone. V usage is TRBV3-1 (or the pseudogene TRBV3-2) and J usage is TRBJ2-3; 12 bases are shared with TRBD2. In germline, CDR1 is LGHDT, CDR2 YNNKEL (reference sequence). V gave up 7 bases and J gave up 4 bases; unmatched junction bases: 6. The CDR3 sequence is 15 residues long. The DNA of the CDR3 is TGTGCCAGCAACCGGGGACTAGCGGGTTCAGATACGCAGTATTTT. Residues: CASNRGLAGSDTQYF.

The chain couples TRBV12-3 or TRBV12-4 to TRBJ1-1, with a tentative D call TRBD1 (5 bases). This CDR3 is built from 13 residues. Trimming stripped 3 bases from V and 6 bases from J, with 11 bases between. The CDR3 DNA reads as TGTGCCAGCAGTTTTACCTGGGGCGCTGAAGCTTTCTTT. This encodes CASSFTWGAEAFF.

V gene TRBV23-1 combines with J gene TRBJ1-4; TRBD1 matches at 8 bases. TRBV23-1 is given ORF status, its function remaining uncertain. The length of the CDR3 is 16 residues. V lost 0 bases, J lost 7 bases, and 7 bases stayed unmatched. This CDR3 reads CASSQSSQGASEKLFF. CDR3 coding DNA: TGCGCCAGCAGTCAATCGAGTCAGGGGGCAAGTGAAAAACTGTTTTTT.

V gene TRBV10-3 combines with J gene TRBJ1-5; a possible D gene is TRBD1 (5 bases). V was clipped by 0 bases and J by 11 bases, with 14 bases between them. CDR3 length: 14 residues. CDR1 is ENHRY and CDR2 is SYGVKD in the germline V gene. CDR3 DNA sequence: TGTGCCATCAGTGAGTCCGGGGGTATCTCAGCCCAGCATTTT. Amino acid sequence: CAISESGGISAQHF.

The gene calls are TRBV5-1 and TRBJ1-4; possibly TRBD1 for D (6 bases). The CDR3 consists of 15 residues. CDR1 and CDR2 (germline): SGHRS, YFSETQ. The germline V and J ends were trimmed by 0 bases and 7 bases, with 13 bases remaining between them. For the CDR3, the DNA is TGCGCCAGCAGCTTGGAGGACCCAGGGGTTGAAAAACTGTTTTTT. It yields the protein CASSLEDPGVEKLFF.

The chain links TRBV4-1 to TRBJ2-3; the D gene is possibly TRBD1 (6 bases). Per germline, CDR1 MGHRA and CDR2 YSYEKL. This CDR3 is built from 15 residues. V lost 1 base to trimming and J lost 6 bases, with 14 bases between them. In DNA, the CDR3 is TGCGCCAGCAGCCAAGTCCATCGGCAGGGGGATACGCAGTATTTT. As protein: CASSQVHRQGDTQYF.

The J gene is TRBJ2-5, the V gene TRBV7-2; a weak D match, TRBD2 (6 bases). There are 15 residues in the CDR3. Between the trimmed V and J ends, which lost 2 bases and 2 bases, there was a span of 12 bases. Germline lookup yields CDR1 SGHTA and CDR2 FQGNSA. DNA for the CDR3: TGTGCCAGCAGCTTACGGGGGAGCCTTCAAGAGACCCAGTACTTC. This gives the protein CASSLRGSLQETQYF.

The chain joins TRBV6-1 to TRBJ2-1; possible D gene TRBD2, 6 bases. CDR3 length: 15 residues. The germline gives CDR1 MNHNS, CDR2 SASEGT. V gave up 3 bases and J gave up 9 bases, with 18 bases separating them. DNA of the CDR3: TGTGCCAGCAGTGAGGAGGGGAACGAGGCGAGTGAGCAGTTCTTC. Amino acid sequence: CASSEEGNEASEQFF.

The gene calls are TRBV27 and TRBJ2-7; 7 bases align to TRBD1. Per the germline V gene, CDR1 is MNHEY and CDR2 is SMNVEV (reference sequence). The CDR3 contains 14 residues. The ends lost 7 bases at V and 2 bases at J; junction bases unmatched: 8. Here the CDR3 DNA reads TGTGCCAGCAAACGGACAGGTCCCCCCTACGAGCAGTACTTC. Protein: CASKRTGPPYEQYF.

This chain links TRBV6-1 with TRBJ2-6; D may be TRBD1 (5 bases). V lost 3 bases to trimming and J lost 2 bases, with 5 bases between them. This CDR3 is built from 14 residues. The germline CDR1 and CDR2 sequences are MNHNS and SASEGT. CDR3 loop: CASSDRAGANVLTF. In DNA, the CDR3 is TGTGCCAGCAGTGACAGGGCTGGGGCCAACGTCCTGACTTTC.

The V call is TRBV10-3, the J call TRBJ1-5; weak D call: TRBD1 (5 bases). The V gene lost 4 bases and the J gene lost 4 bases, with 11 bases spanning the gap. The CDR3 extends over 14 amino acids. Germline values: CDR1 ENHRY, CDR2 SYGVKD. The DNA of the CDR3 is TGTGCCATCAGTGCTGACAGAGCAAATCAGCCCCAGCATTTT. It specifies CAISADRANQPQHF.

This sequence joins TRBV7-6 and TRBJ2-1; TRBD2 is a possible D gene (6 bases). Trimming left V 4 bases short and J 8 bases short, with 15 bases between. The CDR3 runs 14 residues. Germline V gene data show CDR1 as SGHVS and CDR2 as FNYEAQ. The CDR3 DNA sequence: TGTGCCAGCAGCTCCCCAGGAGGGCCACATGAGCAGTTCTTC. This codes for CASSSPGGPHEQFF. The variable domain in full, with the rest retrieved from reference TRBV7-6 and TRBJ2-1, is GAGVSQSPRYKVTKRGQDVALRCDPISGHVSLYWYRQALGQGPEFLTYFNYEAQQDKSGLPNDRFSAERPEGSISTLTIQRTEQRDSAMYRCASSSPGGPHEQFFGPGTRLTVL.

This clone was found once. This rearrangement joins TRBV5-1 to TRBJ1-4; a possible D gene is TRBD1 (6 bases). The germline gives CDR1 SGHRS, CDR2 YFSETQ. V dropped 0 bases and J dropped 7 bases, with 10 bases sitting between them. This CDR3 has 14 amino acids. Here the CDR3 reads CASSLAGDAEKLFF. The CDR3 bases are TGCGCCAGCAGCTTGGCAGGGGACGCTGAAAAACTGTTTTTT.

The J gene is TRBJ2-2, the V gene TRBV5-4; D ambiguous. Between the trimmed V and J ends, which lost 4 bases and 3 bases, there was a span of 7 bases. The CDR3 has 13 residues. The germline gives CDR1 SGHNT, CDR2 YYREEE (reference sequence). For the CDR3, the DNA is TGTGCCAGCAGCCGCCGGTACACCGGGGAGCTGTTTTTT. Translation: CASSRRYTGELFF.